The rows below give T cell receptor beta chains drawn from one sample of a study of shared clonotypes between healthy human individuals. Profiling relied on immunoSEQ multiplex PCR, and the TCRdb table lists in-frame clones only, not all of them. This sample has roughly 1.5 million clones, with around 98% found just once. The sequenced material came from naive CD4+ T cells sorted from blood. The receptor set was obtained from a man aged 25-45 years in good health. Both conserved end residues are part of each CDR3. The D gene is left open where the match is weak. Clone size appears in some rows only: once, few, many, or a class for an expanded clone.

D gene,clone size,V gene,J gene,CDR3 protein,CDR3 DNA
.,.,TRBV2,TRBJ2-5,CASGRGYETQYF,TGTGCCAGCGGCAGGGGTTATGAGACCCAGTACTTC
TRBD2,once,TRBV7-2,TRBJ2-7,CASSPLARPYEQYF,TGTGCCAGCAGTCCACTAGCGCGACCCTACGAGCAGTACTTC
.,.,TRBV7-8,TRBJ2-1,CASSQDGNEQFF,TGTGCCAGCAGCCAAGACGGCAATGAGCAGTTCTTC
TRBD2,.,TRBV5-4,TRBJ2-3,CASRDLAGGTSTDTQYF,TGTGCCAGCAGGGACCTAGCGGGAGGGACTAGCACAGATACGCAGTATTTT
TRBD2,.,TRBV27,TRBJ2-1,CASSPGSSGIYNEQFF,TGTGCCAGCAGCCCTGGGTCTAGCGGTATCTACAATGAGCAGTTCTTC
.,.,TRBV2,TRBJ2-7,CASSEGESVPYEQYF,TGTGCCAGCAGTGAAGGGGAGAGTGTCCCCTACGAGCAGTACTTC
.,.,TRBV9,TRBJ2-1,CASSEGGQLLYNEQFF,TGTGCCAGCAGCGAGGGGGGACAGCTACTTTACAATGAGCAGTTCTTC
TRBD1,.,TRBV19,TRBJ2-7,CASTGTGPYEQYF,TGTGCCAGTACTGGGACAGGACCCTACGAGCAGTACTTC
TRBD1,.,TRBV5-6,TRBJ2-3,CASSTRTGYGLQYF,TGTGCCAGCAGCACCCGGACAGGGTATGGATTGCAGTATTTT
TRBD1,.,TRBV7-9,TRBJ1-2,CASSPYGQGDTNGYTF,TGTGCCAGCAGCCCCTATGGACAGGGGGATACCAATGGCTACACCTTC
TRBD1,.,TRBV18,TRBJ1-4,CASSLKTGGRQKLFF,TGTGCCAGCTCACTGAAGACAGGGGGTAGACAAAAACTGTTTTTT
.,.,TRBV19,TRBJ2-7,CASSPYLGSYYEQYF,TGTGCCAGTAGTCCCTATCTGGGCTCCTACTACGAGCAGTACTTC
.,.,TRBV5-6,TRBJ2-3,CASSRFSSGTDTQYF,TGTGCCAGCAGCCGGTTTAGTAGCGGCACAGATACGCAGTATTTT
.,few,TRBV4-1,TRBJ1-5,CASSQGLKGHGAQHF,TGCGCCAGCAGCCAAGGACTGAAAGGACATGGGGCCCAGCATTTT
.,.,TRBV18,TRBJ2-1,CASSQALQTYNEQFF,TGTGCCAGCTCGCAGGCATTACAGACCTACAATGAGCAGTTCTTC
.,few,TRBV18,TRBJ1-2,CASSPLAGEGYTF,TGTGCCAGCTCACCACTCGCTGGGGAGGGCTACACCTTC
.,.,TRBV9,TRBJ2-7,CASSVVGEGNEQYF,TGTGCCAGCAGCGTAGTAGGCGAAGGGAACGAGCAGTACTTC
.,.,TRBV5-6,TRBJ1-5,CASSLPGIAQIGDNQPQHF,TGTGCCAGCAGTCTCCCAGGGATAGCTCAAATTGGCGACAATCAGCCCCAGCATTTT
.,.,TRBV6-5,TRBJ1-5,CASSLTLGGAQHF,TGTGCCAGCAGTTTGACCCTGGGGGGGGCCCAGCATTTT
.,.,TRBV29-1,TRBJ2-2,CSVGGRDRYTGELFF,TGCAGCGTTGGGGGCAGAGATCGGTACACCGGGGAGCTGTTTTTT
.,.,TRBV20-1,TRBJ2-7,CSAGLTYEQYF,TGCAGTGCGGGCCTGACCTACGAGCAGTACTTC
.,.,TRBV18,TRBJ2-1,CASSPLHDTGQAYNEQFF,TGTGCCAGCTCACCGTTACACGATACAGGGCAGGCATACAATGAGCAGTTCTTC
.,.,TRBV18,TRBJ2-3,CASSPLASGTDTQYF,TGTGCCAGCTCACCACTTGCTAGCGGCACAGATACGCAGTATTTT
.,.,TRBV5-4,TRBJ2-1,CASSLAEREQFF,TGTGCCAGCAGCTTGGCGGAAAGGGAGCAGTTCTTC
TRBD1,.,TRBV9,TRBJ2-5,CASSVVGTAGETQYF,TGTGCCAGCAGCGTAGTTGGGACAGCAGGAGAGACCCAGTACTTC
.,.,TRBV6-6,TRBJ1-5,CASGQWARQPQHF,TGTGCCAGCGGGCAGTGGGCCCGACAGCCCCAGCATTTT
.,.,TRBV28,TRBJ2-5,CASSWKETQYF,TGTGCCAGCAGTTGGAAGGAGACCCAGTACTTC
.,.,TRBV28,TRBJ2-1,CATRGGYNEQFF,TGTGCCACCAGGGGGGGGTACAATGAGCAGTTCTTC
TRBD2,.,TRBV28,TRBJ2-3,CASSYSAGGPDTQYF,TGTGCCAGCAGTTATTCGGCGGGAGGCCCAGATACGCAGTATTTT
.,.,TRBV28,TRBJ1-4,CASSPEMGGEKLFF,TGTGCCAGCAGTCCCGAAATGGGGGGCGAAAAACTGTTTTTT
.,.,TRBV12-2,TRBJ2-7,CASRARVAGEWNEQYF,TGTGCAAGTCGCGCCAGGGTAGCGGGAGAGTGGAACGAGCAGTACTTC
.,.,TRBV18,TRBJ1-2,CASSPLRANYGYTF,TGTGCCAGCTCACCTCTGAGAGCTAACTATGGCTACACCTTC
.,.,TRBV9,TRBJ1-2,CASSVAGDGYTF,TGTGCCAGCAGCGTAGCGGGGGATGGCTACACCTTC
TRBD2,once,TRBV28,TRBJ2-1,CATIQRGPGNEQFF,TGTGCCACAATCCAGCGGGGTCCTGGCAATGAGCAGTTCTTC
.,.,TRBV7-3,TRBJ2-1,CASSLTHPSSYNEQFF,TGTGCCAGCAGTTTGACCCACCCGAGCTCCTACAATGAGCAGTTCTTC
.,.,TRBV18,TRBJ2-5,CASSLKRETQYF,TGTGCCAGCTCACTCAAAAGGGAGACCCAGTACTTC
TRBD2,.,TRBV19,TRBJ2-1,CASSKGTSGYNEQFF,TGTGCCAGTAGCAAAGGGACTAGCGGTTACAATGAGCAGTTCTTC
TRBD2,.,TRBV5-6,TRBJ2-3,CASSLERTSNKYF,TGTGCCAGCAGCTTGGAGCGGACTAGCAATAAGTATTTT
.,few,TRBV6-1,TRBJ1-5,CASSDEPNQPQHF,TGTGCCAGCAGTGATGAGCCAAATCAGCCCCAGCATTTT
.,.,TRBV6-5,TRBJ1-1,CASSRAGKGTEAFF,TGTGCCAGCAGTAGGGCAGGGAAGGGCACTGAAGCTTTCTTT
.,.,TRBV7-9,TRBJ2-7,CASSQRASSYEQYF,TGTGCCAGCAGTCAACGGGCGAGCTCCTACGAGCAGTACTTC
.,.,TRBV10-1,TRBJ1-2,CASSGGYGYTF,TGCGCCAGCAGTGGAGGCTATGGCTACACCTTC
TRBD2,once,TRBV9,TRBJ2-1,CASSLAAENYNEQFF,TGTGCCAGCAGCCTAGCGGCAGAAAATTACAATGAGCAGTTCTTC
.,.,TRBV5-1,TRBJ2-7,CASSFRGSSYEQYF,TGCGCCAGCAGCTTTAGGGGTAGCTCCTACGAGCAGTACTTC
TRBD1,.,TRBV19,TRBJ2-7,CASSTPDRHYEQYF,TGTGCCAGTAGTACCCCGGACAGGCACTACGAGCAGTACTTC
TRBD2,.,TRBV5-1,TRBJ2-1,CATRGSSYNEQFF,TGCGCCACGCGCGGGAGTTCCTACAATGAGCAGTTCTTC
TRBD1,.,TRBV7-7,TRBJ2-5,CASSLTGTRETQYF,TGTGCTAGCAGCTTGACAGGGACCCGAGAGACCCAGTACTTC
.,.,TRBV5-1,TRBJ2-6,CASSLAQNSGANVLTF,TGCGCCAGCAGCTTGGCCCAGAACTCTGGGGCCAACGTCCTGACTTTC
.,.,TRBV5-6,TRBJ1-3,CASSLWSYSGNTIYF,TGTGCCAGCAGCTTGTGGAGTTACTCTGGAAACACCATATATTTT
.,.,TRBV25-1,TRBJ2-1,CASSDYRVIDEQFF,TGTGCCAGCAGTGACTACAGGGTCATAGATGAGCAGTTCTTC
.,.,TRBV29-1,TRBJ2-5,CSVGFVQGGGETQYF,TGCAGCGTTGGATTCGTCCAGGGTGGAGGGGAGACCCAGTACTTC
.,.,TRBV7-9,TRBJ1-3,CASSLVENTIYF,TGTGCCAGCAGCTTAGTGGAAAACACCATATATTTT
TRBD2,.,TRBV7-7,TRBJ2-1,CASSLAGGPEQFF,TGTGCCAGCAGCTTAGCGGGAGGGCCTGAGCAGTTCTTC
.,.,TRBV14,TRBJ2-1,CASSEYNEQFF,TGTGCCAGCAGCGAGTACAATGAGCAGTTCTTC
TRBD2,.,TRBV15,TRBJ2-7,CATSSGRETTEQYF,TGTGCCACCAGCAGTGGGCGGGAGACCACCGAGCAGTACTTC
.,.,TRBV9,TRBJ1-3,CASKKGPLSGNTIYF,TGTGCCAGCAAAAAGGGACCGCTCTCTGGAAACACCATATATTTT
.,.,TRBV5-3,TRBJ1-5,CARSLAVNGLTGPIDQPQHF,TGTGCCAGAAGCTTGGCAGTAAATGGTTTGACTGGCCCTATTGATCAGCCCCAGCATTTT
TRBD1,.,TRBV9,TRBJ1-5,CASSVGDSAQPQHF,TGTGCCAGCAGCGTAGGGGACAGCGCACAGCCCCAGCATTTT
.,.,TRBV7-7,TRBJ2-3,CASSPTGSPDTQYF,TGTGCTAGCAGCCCTACAGGGAGCCCAGATACGCAGTATTTT
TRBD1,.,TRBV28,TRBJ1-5,CASSPWTGFGSNQPQHF,TGTGCCAGCAGTCCATGGACAGGGTTTGGGAGCAATCAGCCCCAGCATTTT